The subject of this entry is one TCR beta chain. Its antigen is still unknown. Read data end 3 residues before the CDR3 end; the end is taken from the germline J gene. The data stem from a study of T cells in women clearing cervical HPV infection listed by TCRdb under 2018. At the level of the whole study: The cases were about 25 women with histologically confirmed HPV16-related CIN3 or worse, and 2 of these cases were invasive cancers. The roughly 27 controls were women who cleared a single incident HPV16 infection within 12 months without developing precancer or cancer. Blood from cases was drawn at the visit where the lesion was first identified, while blood from controls was drawn once the infection was no longer detected. For cases, the median interval between lesion detection and blood sampling was roughly 140 days, with an interquartile range of roughly 90 to 200 days. Because only a few women had HLA typing data, the possibility that HLA type acted as a confounder could not be ruled out. Nested within Costa Rica's Guanacaste HPV Natural History Study, an exploratory proof-of-principle case-control study compared TCR repertoires across cervical HPV16 outcomes. Cases and controls were matched on year of sample collection and on age within five years. Cases had a median age of about 34 years and controls had a median age of approximately 37, with no significant differences in baseline characteristics. The parent cohort enrolled about 10,000 women aged 18 or older in Guanacaste, Costa Rica, in about 1992 to 1995 and followed the women for around 7 years. Five blinded duplicates per group were added as quality controls, so that approximately 60 samples were obtained: 50 or so participants and some 10 replicates.

V gives up 1 base and J gives up 4 bases, and the segment between their germline ends measures 10 bases. From its cysteine to its phenylalanine, the CDR3 spans 15 amino acids. The CDR3 was read in part: 36 bases, with the frame set at base 1. As encoded in the germline V gene (reference sequence), CDR1 is SEHNR while CDR2 is FQNEAQ. Broader findings and caveats from the paper: Cases were distinguished from controls with an estimated AUC of approximately 0.8 by random forest classifiers combining richness and V gene abundances. TCR repertoire richness was significantly higher in CIN3+ cases than in controls across sequencing depths, while evenness did not differ. T-cell numbers per sample were unknown, so richness differences could reflect varying T-cell content rather than repertoire biology. Whether associations preceded infection or resulted from infection could not be shown with the cross-sectional design, and effector/memory subsets and HPV-specific T cells were not isolated. Lower TRBV6-7 relative abundance was observed in cases than in controls (around 0.1% versus 0.15%; Bonferroni P = 0.0008).

TCR beta CDR3 regions were amplified by multiplex PCR from an average of roughly 1,300 ng genomic DNA per sample using the immunoSEQ assay. Primer bias was corrected in the assay by using a complete synthetic TCR repertoire to establish an amplification baseline. The amplicons were sequenced using the Illumina platform. The study's own analysis went as follows. Error correction of the sequences involved clustering with frequency ratios plus a modified nearest-neighbor algorithm, after which the sequences were analyzed in the immunoSEQ Analyzer using IMGT gene definitions. At each rarefaction depth, TCR richness and evenness were averaged across 20 rarefaction repeats, and any sample with fewer sequences than the depth was left out. V, D and J gene relative abundances were compared between groups with Wilcoxon rank sum tests, applying FDR correction. Blinded duplicates gave an intraclass correlation of approximately 96% for TCR richness and an average of about 76% across 66 gene segments. TCRdb retrieved this table from immuneACCESS and kept in-frame rearrangements only. Not all clones are present; in checked studies, unresolved V genes account for under half, and no reason is known for the remainder. The DNA gave D and trimming, while V, J and clone size come from that table. The record for this sample contains tens of thousands of clones. 3% to 4% of the sample is in the top ten clones.

Every participant had a single incident cervical HPV16 infection, and women with prevalent HPV16 infections were excluded. Cervical HPV DNA was detected with MY09/MY11 PCR, and genotyping was done with dot-blot hybridization. About 14 mL of heparinized blood were centrifuged, and the buffy coat was split into aliquots, frozen at -30 degrees C, and then kept at -80 degrees C. QIAGEN kits were used to extract genomic DNA from buffy coat specimens. This clonotype originated in a woman between 18 and 70 years old with a cervical HPV16 infection that either progressed to CIN3+ or cleared (not recorded which). Sequenced: blood buffy coat. The chain uses TRBV7-9 and TRBJ2-2, and TRBD1 may be the D gene, going by 6 matching bases. The CDR3 corresponds to CASSLVGQITGELFF. The covered CDR3 bases are TGTGCCAGCAGCTTAGTCGGACAGATCACCGGGGAG.